This T cell receptor (beta chain) was recorded in a study of regulatory and conventional T cells in RAG deficiency. Blood CD4+ CD25-high CD127-low regulatory T cells supplied the genomic DNA template. The CDR3 runs to 16 residues. Per germline, CDR1 SEHNR and CDR2 FQNEAQ (reference sequence). The V and J ends lost 3 bases and 4 bases, in that order; junction bases with no gene match: 11. Measured with immunoSEQ multiplex PCR; TCRdb has only the in-frame clones, and not every one. The sample yields tens of thousands of clones, 85% to 95% seen once. This same sample was also part of a study on regulatory T cells. That study reports: Primers: 52 TRBV forward and 13 TRBJ reverse.

Specimen: Tregs sorted from blood. The receptor was isolated from a human donor in good health. This chain connects TRBV7-9 to TRBJ1-2, with 7 bases lining up with TRBD1. The CDR3 loop is CASSFRRDSPSYGYTF. The CDR3 DNA is TGTGCCAGCAGCTTCCGACGGGACAGCCCAAGCTATGGCTACACCTTC. Based on the CDR3 plus reference TRBV7-9 and TRBJ1-2, the full variable domain is DTGVSQNPRHKITKRGQNVTFRCDPISEHNRLYWYRQTLGQGPEFLTYFQNEAQLEKSRLLSDRFSAERPKGSFSTLEIQRTEQGDSAMYLCASSFRRDSPSYGYTFGSGTRLTVV.